The T cell receptor (beta chain) under discussion was sequenced for a study of CXCR3-negative and CXCR3-positive naive CD8 T cells. Study-wide findings and caveats: Naive cells used TRBV-TRBJ genes in much the same way whether CXCR3-negative or CXCR3-positive; memory cells did not.

A remark on this clonotype: Its antigen remains unknown.

The authors made the TRB cDNA libraries by 5' RACE using UMI labels. TCRdb reprocessed the 5' RACE reads and stores each CDR3 protein as one record, lacking DNA. Recorded for this sample: about 80,000 distinct CDR3 sequences. Germline V gene lookup returns CDR1 LNHNV and CDR2 YYDKDF (reference sequence). CDR3 size: 14 residues. This TCR was sampled from a human donor in good health. Some clones in this sample may be carry-over from other donors' samples. The sequenced sample was naive CXCR3- CD8+ T cells from blood. Noted subset: CD45RO-CCR7+CD27+CD95- naive CD8+ T cells lacking CXCR3 (TNR3-). The chain is built from TRBV15 and TRBJ1-5. CDR3 loop: CATSKLGGNQPQHF.